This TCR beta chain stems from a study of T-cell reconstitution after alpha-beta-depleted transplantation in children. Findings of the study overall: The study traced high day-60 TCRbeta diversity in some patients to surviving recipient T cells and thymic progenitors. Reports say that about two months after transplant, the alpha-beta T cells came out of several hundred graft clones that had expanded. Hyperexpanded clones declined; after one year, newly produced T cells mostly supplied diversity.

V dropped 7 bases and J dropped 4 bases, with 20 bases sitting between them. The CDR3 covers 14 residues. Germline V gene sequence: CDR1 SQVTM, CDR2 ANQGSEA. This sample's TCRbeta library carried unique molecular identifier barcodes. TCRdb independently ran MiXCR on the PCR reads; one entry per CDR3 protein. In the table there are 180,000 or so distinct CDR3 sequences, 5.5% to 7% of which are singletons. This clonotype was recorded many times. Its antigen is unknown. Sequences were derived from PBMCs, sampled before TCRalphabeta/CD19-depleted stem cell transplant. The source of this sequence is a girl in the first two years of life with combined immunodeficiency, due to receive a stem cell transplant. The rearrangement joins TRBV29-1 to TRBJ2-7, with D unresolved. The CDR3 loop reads CSAKPGHPAYEQYF. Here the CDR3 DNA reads TGCAGCGCAAAACCGGGCCACCCGGCATACGAGCAGTACTTC.